The present TCR beta chain was sequenced within a study of chemoradiotherapy in HPV16-positive cancers. Sequenced by immunoSEQ multiplex PCR; TCRdb stores in-frame clones only, minus some. The data contain fewer than 4,500 clones, roughly 71% of them seen just once; the ten biggest clones take up 14%. This TCR derives from a human donor with HPV-associated anogenital cancer. The sample was acquired from a patient who underwent chemoradiotherapy.

The DNA for the CDR3 is TGTGCCAGCAGCCGTGGCCCCCCGCAAGAGACCCAGTACTTC. It specifies CASSRGPPQETQYF. The rearrangement links TRBV7-3 to TRBJ2-5; D ambiguous. This CDR3 contains 14 residues. The V end lost 5 bases, the J end lost 2 bases, and 12 bases lay between the germline ends. CDR1 is SGHTA, CDR2 FQGTGA, per germline.